This T cell receptor (beta chain) is from a study of T-cell memory formation after mild COVID-19. Germline V gives CDR1 SGDLS, CDR2 YYNGEE. The CDR3 has 14 residues. V was shortened by 3 bases and J by 3 bases, with 11 bases between the two germline ends. In its sample, this clonotype was seen a few times. In TCRdb, the 5' RACE reads were re-called with MiXCR into one record per CDR3 protein. Here the sample spans roughly 560,000 distinct CDR3 sequences, approximately 20% being singletons. Specimen: PBMCs or a T cell subset sorted from them (not recorded which). The sequence came from an adult woman who had mild COVID-19 (a few samples of this study predate the infection). Cell type and time point are not known. The chain employs TRBV9 and TRBJ2-3, with D unclear. Here the CDR3 DNA reads TGTGCCAGCAGCGAGAATGTGAGGACAGATACGCAGTATTTT. It encodes CASSENVRTDTQYF.